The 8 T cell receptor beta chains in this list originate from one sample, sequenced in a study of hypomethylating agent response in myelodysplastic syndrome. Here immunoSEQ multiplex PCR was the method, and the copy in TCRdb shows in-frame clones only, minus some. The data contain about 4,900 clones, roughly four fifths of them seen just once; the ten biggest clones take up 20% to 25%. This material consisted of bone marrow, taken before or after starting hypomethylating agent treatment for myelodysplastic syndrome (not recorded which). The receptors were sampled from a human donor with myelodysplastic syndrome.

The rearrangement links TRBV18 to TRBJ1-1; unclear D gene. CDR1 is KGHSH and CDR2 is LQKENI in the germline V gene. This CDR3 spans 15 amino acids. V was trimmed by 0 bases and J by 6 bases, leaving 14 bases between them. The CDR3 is CASSPPALVRAEAFF. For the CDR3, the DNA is TGTGCCAGCTCACCACCGGCCCTAGTCCGGGCTGAAGCTTTCTTT.

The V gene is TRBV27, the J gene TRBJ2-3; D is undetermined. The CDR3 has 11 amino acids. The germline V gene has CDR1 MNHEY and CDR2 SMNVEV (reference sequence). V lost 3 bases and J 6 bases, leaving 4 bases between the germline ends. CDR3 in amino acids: CASSFADTQYF. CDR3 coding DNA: TGTGCCAGCAGTTTCGCCGATACGCAGTATTTT.

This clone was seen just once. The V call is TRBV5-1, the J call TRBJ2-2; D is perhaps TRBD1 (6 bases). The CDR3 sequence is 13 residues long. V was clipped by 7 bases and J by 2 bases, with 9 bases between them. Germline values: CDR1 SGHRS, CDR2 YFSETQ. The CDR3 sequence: CASGTPNTGELFF. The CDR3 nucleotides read TGCGCCAGCGGGACACCCAACACCGGGGAGCTGTTTTTT.

The CDR3 loop is CASSPQATLSSDTQYF. The CDR3 bases are TGTGCCAGCAGCCCTCAGGCCACCCTAAGTTCAGATACGCAGTATTTT. The genes are TRBV4-2 and TRBJ2-3; D is ambiguous. V was trimmed by 4 bases and J by 4 bases, leaving 18 bases between them. From germline, CDR1 is LGHNA and CDR2 YNFKEQ. The CDR3 is 16 residues long.

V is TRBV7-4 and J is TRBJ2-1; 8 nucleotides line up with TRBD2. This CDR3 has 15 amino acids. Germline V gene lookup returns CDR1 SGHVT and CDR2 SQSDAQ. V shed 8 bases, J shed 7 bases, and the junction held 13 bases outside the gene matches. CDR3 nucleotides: TGTGCCAGCCAACATACAGCGGGAGTTAAGAATGAGCAGTTCTTC. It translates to CASQHTAGVKNEQFF.

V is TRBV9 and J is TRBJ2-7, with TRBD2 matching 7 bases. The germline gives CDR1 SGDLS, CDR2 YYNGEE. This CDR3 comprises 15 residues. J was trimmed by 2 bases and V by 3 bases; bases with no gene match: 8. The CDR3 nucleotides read TGTGCCAGCAGCGAGACTAGCTCCCCAACCTACGAGCAGTACTTC. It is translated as CASSETSSPTYEQYF.

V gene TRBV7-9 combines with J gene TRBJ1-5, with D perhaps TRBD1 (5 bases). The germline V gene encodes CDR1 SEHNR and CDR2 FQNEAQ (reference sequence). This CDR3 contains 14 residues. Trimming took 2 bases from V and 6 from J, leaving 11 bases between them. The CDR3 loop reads CASSLQQGGQPQHF. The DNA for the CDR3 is TGTGCCAGCAGCTTACAGCAGGGTGGTCAGCCCCAGCATTTT.

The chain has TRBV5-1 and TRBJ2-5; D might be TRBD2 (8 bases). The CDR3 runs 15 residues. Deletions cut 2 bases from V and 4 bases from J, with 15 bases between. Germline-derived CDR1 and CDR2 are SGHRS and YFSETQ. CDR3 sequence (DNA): TGCGCCAGCAGCTTTTCAGGGGGACTAGGAGAGACCCAGTACTTC. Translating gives CASSFSGGLGETQYF.